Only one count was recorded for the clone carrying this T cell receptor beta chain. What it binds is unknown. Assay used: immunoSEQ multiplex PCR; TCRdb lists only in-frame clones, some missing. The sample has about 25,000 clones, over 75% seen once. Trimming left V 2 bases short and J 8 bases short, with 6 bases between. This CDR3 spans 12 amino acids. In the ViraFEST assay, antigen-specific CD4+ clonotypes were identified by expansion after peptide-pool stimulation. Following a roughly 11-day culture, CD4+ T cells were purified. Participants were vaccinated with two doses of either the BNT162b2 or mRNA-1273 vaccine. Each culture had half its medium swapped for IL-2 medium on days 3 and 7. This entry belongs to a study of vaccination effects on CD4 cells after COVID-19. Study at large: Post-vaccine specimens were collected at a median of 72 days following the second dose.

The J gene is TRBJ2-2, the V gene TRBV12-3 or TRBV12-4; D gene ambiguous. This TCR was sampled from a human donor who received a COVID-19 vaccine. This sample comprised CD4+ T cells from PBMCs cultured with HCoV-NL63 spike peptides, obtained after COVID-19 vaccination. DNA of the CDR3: TGTGCCAGCAGTTTAAACCGAGGGGAGCTGTTTTTT. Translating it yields CASSLNRGELFF.